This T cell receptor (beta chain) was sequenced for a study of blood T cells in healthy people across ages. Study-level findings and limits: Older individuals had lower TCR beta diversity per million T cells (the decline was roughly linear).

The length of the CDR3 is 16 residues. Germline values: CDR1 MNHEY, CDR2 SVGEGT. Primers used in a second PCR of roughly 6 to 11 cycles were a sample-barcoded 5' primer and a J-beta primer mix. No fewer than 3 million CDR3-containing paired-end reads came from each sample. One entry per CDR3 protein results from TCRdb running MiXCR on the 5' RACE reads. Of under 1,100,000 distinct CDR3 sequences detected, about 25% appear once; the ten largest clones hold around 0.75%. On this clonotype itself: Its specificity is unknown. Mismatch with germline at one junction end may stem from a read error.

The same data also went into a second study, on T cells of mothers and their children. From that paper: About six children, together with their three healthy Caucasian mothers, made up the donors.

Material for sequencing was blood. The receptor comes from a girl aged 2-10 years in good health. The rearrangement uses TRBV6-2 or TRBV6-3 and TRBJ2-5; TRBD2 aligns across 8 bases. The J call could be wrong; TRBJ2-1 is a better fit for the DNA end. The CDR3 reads CASSYSRRGAHNGQFF. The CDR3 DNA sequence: TGTGCCAGCAGTTACTCGAGGCGGGGGGCTCACAATGGGCAGTTCTTC.